This T cell receptor (beta chain) was observed in a study of shared clonotypes between healthy human individuals. This clone was counted a single time. TCRdb's copy holds only in-frame clones and misses some; the assay was immunoSEQ multiplex PCR. The sample consists of 1,500,000 or so clones, 96% of them appearing once. This sequence was found in a man aged 25 to 45 in good health. The sequencing input was naive CD4+ T cells sorted from blood. Subset reported: CD45RA+ positively selected.

In DNA, the CDR3 is TGTGCCAGCAGCTCTAAGGGGACCCAGCCCCGAGCAGATACGCAGTATTTT. Translation: CASSSKGTQPRADTQYF. This sequence joins TRBV5-4 and TRBJ2-3; TRBD1 or TRBD2 may be the D gene (5 bases each). The CDR3 extends over 17 amino acids. Germline V CDR1 and CDR2: SGHNT, YYREEE (reference sequence). The V end was cut by 3 bases, the J end by 4 bases, with 21 bases between.